This TCR beta chain was captured by sequencing in a study of T cells in localized non-small cell lung cancer. As concerns this clone: What it binds is unknown.

Data came from immunoSEQ multiplex PCR; TCRdb stores just in-frame clones and leaves some out. This table holds tens of thousands of clones, about 91% found once. Study-level points and caveats: Of the top 100 tumor clones, median around 55 were in adjacent lung, over 25 among its top 100. A raised T cell density in blood coincided with lengthier overall survival. Uninvolved adjacent lung had more T cell clonality than any other tissue, topping tumor. Because researchers sequenced only one region of the tumor, heterogeneity is still possible.

This CDR3 has 18 residues. This rearrangement joins TRBV21-1 to TRBJ1-2; TRBD1, the table's D call, was not compared with the DNA. TRBV21-1 is assigned pseudogene status. This receptor was obtained from a man aged 40 to 70 with stage I squamous cell lung carcinoma. The material was peripheral blood, obtained before any cancer treatment. CDR3 region: CASSKGGQGASFNYGYTF. CDR3 DNA sequence: TGTGCCAGCAGCAAAGGGGGGCAGGGGGCCTCTTTTAACTATGGCTACACCTTC.